The 16 T cell receptor beta chains below all came from one sample that was sequenced in a study of vaccination and CD4 T cells after COVID-19. These TCRs' antigens remain unknown. The treatment was: 10-day PBMC culture with coronavirus spike peptide pools or control peptides (ViraFEST assay). The Oncomine TCR Beta short-read assay was what sequenced the DNA obtained from cultured CD4+ T cells. One entry per CDR3 protein results from TCRdb running MiXCR on the PCR reads. The repertoire holds about 15,000 distinct CDR3 sequences, with 65% to 80% as singletons. Specimen: CD4+ T cells from blood, cultured in vitro. These TCRs come from a human donor who had recovered from COVID-19.

The chain is built from TRBV29-1 and TRBJ1-1, with TRBD1 matching 9 bases. Germline-derived CDR1 and CDR2 are SQVTM and ANQGSEA. CDR3 length: 12 residues. Trimming took 7 bases from V and 4 from J; bases not matched to a gene: 4. CDR3 amino acids: CSAQGAGTEAFF. The DNA of the CDR3 is TGCAGCGCACAGGGGGCAGGCACTGAAGCTTTCTTT.

CDR3 nucleotide sequence: TGCGCCTCCTGGGACCCTGCGACAGATACGCAGTATTTT. Translated, it gives CASWDPATDTQYF. The chain has TRBV10-1 and TRBJ2-3, with D possibly being TRBD1 or TRBD2 (5 bases each). There are 13 residues in the CDR3. V was shortened by 11 bases and J by 3 bases, with 15 bases between the two germline ends. The germline V gene encodes CDR1 WNHNN and CDR2 SYGVQD (reference sequence).

J is TRBJ1-2 and V is TRBV28, with D possibly being TRBD1 (5 bases). This CDR3 has 15 amino acids. V dropped 8 bases and J dropped 4 bases, with 20 bases sitting between them. Per germline, CDR1 MDHEN and CDR2 SYDVKM. The CDR3 protein is CASYQAGGRGYGYTF. The CDR3 DNA sequence: TGTGCCAGCTATCAGGCCGGGGGGAGAGGCTATGGCTACACCTTC.

V usage is TRBV6-1 and J usage is TRBJ2-7, with D perhaps TRBD2 (5 bases). This CDR3 is 12 amino acids long. Trimming pared 4 bases from V and 4 bases from J, leaving 8 bases between. CDR1 is MNHNS and CDR2 is SASEGT in the germline V gene. The CDR3 here is CASSGTDYEQYF. The CDR3 region has the DNA TGTGCCAGCAGTGGGACTGATTACGAGCAGTACTTC.

This clonotype was observed a single time. The chain is built from TRBV15 and TRBJ1-1; D is unresolved. V lost 3 bases and J lost 1, with 6 bases in between. The germline V gene has CDR1 LNHNV and CDR2 YYDKDF (reference sequence). The CDR3 spans 13 residues. CDR3 nucleotides: TGTGCCACCAGCAGGCCCGGGAACACTGAAGCTTTCTTT. Protein sequence: CATSRPGNTEAFF.

This clonotype was detected a few times. The chain links TRBV20-1 to TRBJ1-1; D is undetermined. Germline V gene sequence: CDR1 DFQATT, CDR2 SNEGSKA (reference sequence). V lost 0 bases and J lost 10, with 12 bases in between. The CDR3 sequence is 12 residues long. CDR3 in DNA: TGCAGTGCTAGAGATTCCCGAAGGTTAGCTTTCTTT. This codes for CSARDSRRLAFF.

The chain has TRBV20-1 and TRBJ2-5; 7 bases agree with TRBD2. The CDR3 spans 14 residues. J lost 1 base, V lost 6 bases, and 8 bases had no gene match. The germline CDR1 and CDR2 sequences are DFQATT and SNEGSKA (reference sequence). The CDR3 nucleotides read TGCAGTGCCCTTTCGCCTAGCGGCCAAGAGACCCAGTACTTC. Its protein is CSALSPSGQETQYF.

The V call is TRBV20-1, the J call TRBJ1-1, with D possibly matching TRBD1 (5 bases). The CDR3 covers 15 residues. The germline V and J ends were trimmed by 0 bases and 1 base, with 12 bases remaining between them. Germline CDR1 DFQATT, CDR2 SNEGSKA (reference sequence). The DNA of the CDR3 is TGCAGTGCTAGAGATCTTGGCGGGGGGAACACTGAAGCTTTCTTT. Translating it yields CSARDLGGGNTEAFF.

CDR3 sequence reads: CASSPGLSRTGSGTQYF. The DNA for the CDR3 is TGTGCCAGCTCACCAGGTCTCTCCAGGACAGGGAGTGGGACCCAGTACTTC. The chain couples TRBV18 to TRBJ2-5; 8 nucleotides align to TRBD1. With 2 bases clipped from V and 7 bases from J, the junction kept 15 bases outside the gene matches. Per the germline V gene, CDR1 is KGHSH and CDR2 is LQKENI. The CDR3 extends over 17 amino acids.

V usage is TRBV2 and J usage is TRBJ1-5; TRBD1 matches at 9 bases. Trimming removed 6 bases from V and 7 bases from J; junction bases left unmatched: 4. The CDR3 runs 13 residues. Germline V gene data show CDR1 as SNHLY and CDR2 as FYNNEI. The CDR3 reads CASRGDRDQPQHF. CDR3 coding DNA: TGTGCCAGCAGGGGGGACAGGGACCAGCCCCAGCATTTT. The whole variable domain, filled in from reference TRBV2 and TRBJ1-5, reads EPEVTQTPSHQVTQMGQEVILRCVPISNHLYFYWYRQILGQKVEFLVSFYNNEISEKSEIFDDQFSVERPDGSNFTLKIRSTKLEDSAMYFCASRGDRDQPQHFGDGTRLSIL.

The rearrangement uses TRBV6-1 and TRBJ1-6, with unresolved D. This CDR3 is 13 amino acids long. Germline lookup yields CDR1 MNHNS and CDR2 SASEGT. Between the trimmed V and J ends, which lost 6 bases and 10 bases, there was a span of 13 bases. DNA of the CDR3: TGTGCCAGCAGCCCGCGGGTGGACTCACCCCTCCACTTT. Protein sequence: CASSPRVDSPLHF.

The V and J genes are TRBV7-2 and TRBJ2-3, with TRBD2 matching over 13 bases. CDR3 size: 16 residues. From germline, CDR1 is SGHTA and CDR2 FQGNSA. J gave up 6 bases and V 3 bases, and 6 bases lay outside the gene matches. CDR3 sequence (DNA): TGTGCCAGCAGCTTTAGACTAGCGGGAGGTTCGGATACGCAGTATTTT. Translation gives CASSFRLAGGSDTQYF.

This rearrangement joins TRBV28 to TRBJ1-1; D is possibly TRBD1 (5 bases). There are 15 residues in the CDR3. CDR1 is MDHEN, CDR2 SYDVKM, per germline. V lost 5 bases to trimming and J lost 3 bases, with 16 bases between them. CDR3 protein: CASSGGGLGDTEAFF. DNA of the CDR3: TGTGCCAGCAGTGGGGGTGGGCTGGGGGACACTGAAGCTTTCTTT.

This rearrangement joins TRBV7-9 to TRBJ1-1; 10 bases agree with TRBD1. From germline, CDR1 is SEHNR and CDR2 FQNEAQ (reference sequence). V gave up 3 bases and J gave up 6 bases; unmatched junction bases: 13. The CDR3 sequence is 17 residues long. CDR3 in amino acids: CASSLGGTGVSGAEAFF. The CDR3 nucleotides read TGTGCCAGCAGCTTGGGCGGGACAGGGGTTTCAGGGGCTGAAGCTTTCTTT. Full variable domain (remainder filled in from reference TRBV7-9 and TRBJ1-1): DTGVSQNPRHKITKRGQNVTFRCDPISEHNRLYWYRQTLGQGPEFLTYFQNEAQLEKSRLLSDRFSAERPKGSFSTLEIQRTEQGDSAMYLCASSLGGTGVSGAEAFFGQGTRLTVV.

The rearrangement uses TRBV7-2 and TRBJ1-6; D is perhaps TRBD1 (5 bases). Germline V gene data show CDR1 as SGHTA and CDR2 as FQGNSA. V was clipped by 5 bases and J by 10 bases, with 21 bases between them. The CDR3 spans 16 residues. The chain's CDR3 is CASSRSSGGVGSPLHF. CDR3 coding DNA: TGTGCCAGCAGCCGTTCGAGTGGGGGGGTGGGATCACCCCTCCACTTT.

J is TRBJ1-2 and V is TRBV24-1; TRBD1 aligns across 7 bases. The CDR3 is 15 residues long. Trimming at V came to 4 bases and at J to 5 bases, leaving 9 bases not matched to a gene. Germline values: CDR1 KGHDR, CDR2 SFDVKD. The chain's CDR3 is CATSDSGTASYGYTF. CDR3 in DNA: TGTGCCACCAGTGACTCCGGGACAGCTTCTTATGGCTACACCTTC.